The subject of this entry is one TCR beta chain. This clonotype registers as medium-sized (0.01 to 0.1%) within its sample. Its antigen is unknown. At one end the junction does not follow the germline gene, possibly because of a read error. These data originate in a study of spatial heterogeneity in lung cancer (dated by TCRdb to between 2018 and 2021). For the study in its entirety: More beta-chain than alpha-chain transcripts were consistently detected, likely reflecting higher beta-chain transcript abundance. In the raw uncorrected reads, each unique combination of TCR and UMI appeared more than ten times on average. In non-small cell lung cancer, the study made a quantitative comparison of TCR alpha and beta repertoires among multiple tumor regions, matched nontumor lung and blood. The study linked features of the TCR repertoire to counts of nonsynonymous mutations, which were determined by whole-exome sequencing of tumor tissue. At surgery, 220 tumor regions, roughly 63 matched nontumor lung samples and 56 PBMC samples were TCR-sequenced for both alpha and beta chains.

The time point label, as the study defines it: sample taken at primary tumor resection. Without any cell sorting, TCR sequencing was performed on whole RNA extracted either from tumor and nontumor lung tissue or from cryopreserved PBMC samples. The donors were approximately 70 patients from the lung TRACERx cohort who had early-stage, untreated non-small cell lung cancer. Only patients for whom sufficient RNA was available from at least two tumor regions were selected for TCR sequencing. From cysteine to phenylalanine, the CDR3 is 12 amino acids long. The CDR3 DNA has 36 bases and is translated from base 1. CDR1 SGHRS and CDR2 YFSETQ are derived from the germline V gene. Library preparation employed 5' RACE. Reads for this sample came from a NextSeq 500. In the TCR library protocol, a unique molecular identifier was attached to each TCR cDNA molecule so that PCR and sequencing errors could be corrected. Turning to the authors' computational methods: Decombinator tools were used for TCR identification, UMI-based error correction and CDR3 extraction. TCRs above a frequency of 2 per 1,000, corresponding to the top 1% of the tumor frequency distribution, were defined as expanded. Renyi diversity was calculated using the R vegan package after each repertoire was subsampled 100 times to 5,000 TCRs. CDR3 similarity networks were constructed using string-kernel similarity of amino acid triplets, with links drawn between CDR3s whose pairwise similarity was above 0.82. TCRdb ran its own pipeline on the public reads, namely fastp trimming at Q25 and MiXCR clone calling, and kept in-frame beta chains. Identical CDR3 proteins give one entry, which carries the most common genes and DNA. For this entry, the V and J calls and clone size follow TCRdb and not the study's own pipeline. The sample table lists some 2,100 distinct CDR3 sequences, roughly 19% of them with a count of one. Together, the top ten hold under 45% of the sample.

The research as a whole found: Ubiquitous expanded tumor TCRs showed up in blood more often at tumor resection than at routine follow-up. Confirming at a functional level the hypothesis that regional TCRs recognize regional mutations was considered to require additional single-cell paired TCR alpha and beta sequencing.

The sequences come from PBMCs, collected at surgery. The clonotype was recovered from a male donor with early-stage non-small cell lung cancer. The chain is assembled from TRBV5-1 and TRBJ2-7, with the D gene tentatively TRBD1 or TRBD2, based on 6 matching bases in each. The DNA sequence is TGCGCCAGCAGCCAGGAGGGGGGCGCTTGGTTCTTC. This sequence encodes CASSQEGGAWFF.